This TCR beta chain was captured in a study of shared clonotypes between healthy human individuals. Study-wide results and caveats: It was only blood that was sampled, and tissue repertoires likely differ. A reduction in generation probabilities was seen for non-shared clonotypes relative to those shared by all four donors.

Researchers partitioned CD4+ cells into CD45RA+ naive and CD45RA-negative memory subsets. Points on this clone: Its antigen is as yet unknown.

CDR3 length: 14 residues. Trimming pared 0 bases from V and 2 bases from J, leaving 9 bases between. From germline, CDR1 is SGHDT and CDR2 YYEEEE. The data were produced by immunoSEQ multiplex PCR, yet TCRdb's version contains in-frame clones alone and is incomplete. The table has about 1 million clones, approximately 76% seen once. The V call is TRBV5-6, the J call TRBJ2-7; D not certain. What was sequenced was memory CD4+ T cells sorted from blood. Specified subset: CD45RA-negative fraction. The source of this sequence is a man younger than 30 in good health. The CDR3 DNA is TGTGCCAGCAGCTTGGTTCCGGGTCCCTACGAGCAGTACTTC. It is translated as CASSLVPGPYEQYF.